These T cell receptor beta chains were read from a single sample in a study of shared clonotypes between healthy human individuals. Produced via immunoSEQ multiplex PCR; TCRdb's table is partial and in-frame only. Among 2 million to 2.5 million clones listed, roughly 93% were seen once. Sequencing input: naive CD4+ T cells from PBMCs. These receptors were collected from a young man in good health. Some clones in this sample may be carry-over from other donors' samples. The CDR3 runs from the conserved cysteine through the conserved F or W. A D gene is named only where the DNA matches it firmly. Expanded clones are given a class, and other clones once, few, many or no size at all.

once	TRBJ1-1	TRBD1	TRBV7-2	CASSRYGTGKPEAFF	TGTGCCAGCAGCCGCTACGGGACAGGGAAGCCTGAAGCTTTCTTT
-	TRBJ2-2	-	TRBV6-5	CASTPRDPTGELFF	TGTGCCAGCACCCCTAGGGACCCCACCGGGGAGCTGTTTTTT
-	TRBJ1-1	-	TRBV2	CASSLEGTLNTEAFF	TGTGCCAGCAGTCTTGAGGGGACATTGAACACTGAAGCTTTCTTT
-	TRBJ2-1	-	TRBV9	CASSVFQFNEQFF	TGTGCCAGCAGCGTATTCCAATTCAATGAGCAGTTCTTC
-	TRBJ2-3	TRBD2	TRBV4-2	CASSQGGASGDTDTQYF	TGTGCCAGCAGCCAAGGGGGAGCCAGCGGGGACACAGATACGCAGTATTTT
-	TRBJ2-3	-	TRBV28	CASSRFTDTQYF	TGTGCCAGCAGTCGGTTCACAGATACGCAGTATTTT
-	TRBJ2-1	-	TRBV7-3	CASSLMGGGAYNEQFF	TGTGCCAGCAGCTTAATGGGCGGGGGCGCATACAATGAGCAGTTCTTC
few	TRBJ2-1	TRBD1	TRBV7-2	CASSLGGQRIF	TGTGCCAGCAGCTTAGGGGGACAGAGGATCTTC
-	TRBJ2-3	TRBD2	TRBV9	CASSGPLAGYGDTQYF	TGTGCCAGCAGCGGACCGCTAGCGGGATATGGAGATACGCAGTATTTT
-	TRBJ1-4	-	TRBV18	CASSPPGFSEKLFF	TGTGCCAGCTCACCACCTGGATTCAGTGAAAAACTGTTTTTT
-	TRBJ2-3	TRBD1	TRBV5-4	CASTPPGQGAVAVTDTQYF	TGTGCCAGCACCCCTCCGGGACAGGGGGCAGTGGCAGTCACAGATACGCAGTATTTT
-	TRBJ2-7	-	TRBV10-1	CASSEGLPGAYEQYF	TGCGCCAGCAGTGAGGGCCTCCCGGGGGCCTACGAGCAGTACTTC
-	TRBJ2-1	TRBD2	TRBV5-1	CASSWAGLVGVNEQFF	TGCGCCAGCAGCTGGGCGGGACTAGTTGGCGTCAATGAGCAGTTCTTC
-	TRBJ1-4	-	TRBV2	CARGTVANEKLFF	TGTGCCAGGGGGACGGTCGCTAATGAAAAACTGTTTTTT